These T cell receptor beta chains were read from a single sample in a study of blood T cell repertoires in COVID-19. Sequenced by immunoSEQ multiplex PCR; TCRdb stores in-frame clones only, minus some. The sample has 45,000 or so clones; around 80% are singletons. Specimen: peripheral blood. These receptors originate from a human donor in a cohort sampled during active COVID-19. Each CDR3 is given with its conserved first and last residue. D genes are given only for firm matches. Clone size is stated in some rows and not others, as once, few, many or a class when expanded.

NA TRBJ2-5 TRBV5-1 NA TGCGCCAGCAGCCCCGCGGGCCGGGAGACCCAGTACTTC CASSPAGRETQYF
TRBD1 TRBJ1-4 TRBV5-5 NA TGTGCCAGCAGTCATACCGGGACAGGGAATGAAAAACTGTTTTTT CASSHTGTGNEKLFF
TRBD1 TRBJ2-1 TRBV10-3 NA TGTGCCATCAGTAGACAGGGGGCAAATGAGCAGTTCTTC CAISRQGANEQFF
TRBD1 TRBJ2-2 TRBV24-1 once TGTGCCACCAGTGATCAACCGGGACAGACGAACACCGGGGAGCTGTTTTTT CATSDQPGQTNTGELFF
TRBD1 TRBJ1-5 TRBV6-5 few TGTGCCAGCATTCAGGACAGGGGGGCGCAGCCCCAGCATTTT CASIQDRGAQPQHF
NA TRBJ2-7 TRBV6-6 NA TGTGCCAGCAGTCCCTCTCTAGAGCAGTACTTC CASSPSLEQYF
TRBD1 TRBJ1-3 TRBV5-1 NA TGCGCCAGCAGCCCCGGACAGGGGGCGAAAGGGGAGAACACCATATATTTT CASSPGQGAKGENTIYF
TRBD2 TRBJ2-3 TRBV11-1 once TGTGCCAGCAGCCCGGGACTAGCGGGGGATACGCAGTATTTT CASSPGLAGDTQYF
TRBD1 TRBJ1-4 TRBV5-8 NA TGTGCCAGCAACCGACAGGGGAATGAAAAACTGTTTTTT CASNRQGNEKLFF
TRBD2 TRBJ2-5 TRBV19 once TGTGCCAGTAGTACCAACGGACTAGCGGGGGTTCTGGAGACCCAGTACTTC CASSTNGLAGVLETQYF
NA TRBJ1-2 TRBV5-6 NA TGTGCCAGCAGCTTCGATGACAGCCGAGCTAACTATGGCTACACCTTC CASSFDDSRANYGYTF
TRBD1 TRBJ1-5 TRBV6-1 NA TGTGCCAGCAGTGAGGGGACAGGGGTACGGCCCCAGCATTTT CASSEGTGVRPQHF
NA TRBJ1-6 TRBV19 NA TGTGCCAGTAGTATAACCCCCGTTGGAGGGAGAATATCACCCCTCCACTTT CASSITPVGGRISPLHF
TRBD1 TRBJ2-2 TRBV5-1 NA TGCGCCAGCAGCCTTCGGGACAGGGGAAGTGGGGAGCTGTTTTTT CASSLRDRGSGELFF
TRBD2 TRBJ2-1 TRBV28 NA TGTGCCAGCAGTTTAGGCGGGGGGGCTCGTACTGAGCAGTTCTTC CASSLGGGARTEQFF
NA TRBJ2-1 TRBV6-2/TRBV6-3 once TGTGCCAGCAGCACGTCTGGCCAGGGTCGAGGTGAGCAGTTCTTC CASSTSGQGRGEQFF
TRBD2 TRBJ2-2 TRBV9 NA TGTGCCAGCAGCAAAAGCGGGGGGGTGCCCGGGGAGCTGTTTTTT CASSKSGGVPGELFF
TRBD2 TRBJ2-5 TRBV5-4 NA TGTGCCAGCAGCCCGAGCCAGCGGGGCGGCGGGGAGACCCAGTACTTC CASSPSQRGGGETQYF
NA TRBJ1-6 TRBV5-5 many TGTGCCAGCAGCCCCAGGGGCGGATATAATTCACCCCTCCACTTT CASSPRGGYNSPLHF